This TCR beta chain originates from a study of blood T cell repertoires in COVID-19. This CDR3 is 14 amino acids long. V dropped 0 bases and J dropped 6 bases, with 9 bases sitting between them. Per the germline V gene, CDR1 is SGHRS and CDR2 is YFSETQ. Method: immunoSEQ multiplex PCR; TCRdb's copy keeps in-frame clones and lacks some. The data contain some 270,000 clones, nearly 90% of them singletons. Sample: peripheral blood. The chain is built from TRBV5-1 and TRBJ1-4; possibly TRBD1 for D (5 bases). The sequence derives from a woman aged 55-75 years with COVID-19, enrolled during active disease. The CDR3 DNA reads TGCGCCAGCAGCTTGGGCAGGGCCGATGAAAAACTGTTTTTT. This encodes CASSLGRADEKLFF.